A single sample is the source of the 14 T cell receptor beta chains below, sequenced in a study of blood T cell repertoires in COVID-19. Assay: immunoSEQ multiplex PCR; the TCRdb copy retains only in-frame clones and omits some. The sample includes about 140,000 clones, 88% of them seen just once. Material: peripheral blood. The receptor set was obtained from a woman aged 50 to 60 with acute or convalescent COVID-19.

The rearrangement uses TRBV7-9 and TRBJ2-1; 8 nucleotides agree with TRBD2. This CDR3 is 16 amino acids long. Germline V gives CDR1 SEHNR, CDR2 FQNEAQ (reference sequence). J lost 4 bases, V lost 3 bases, and 8 bases had no gene match. The CDR3 bases are TGTGCCAGCAGCTTTTCGGCGGGGGGCCCTTACAATGAGCAGTTCTTC. This sequence encodes CASSFSAGGPYNEQFF.

V and J are TRBV2 and TRBJ2-5, with 8 bases fitting TRBD1. This CDR3 has 15 amino acids. In germline, CDR1 is SNHLY, CDR2 FYNNEI. J gave up 6 bases and V 7 bases, and 13 bases lay outside the gene matches. The CDR3 DNA reads as TGTGCCAGCACCACAGGGGGAATTGGGGAACAGACCCAGTACTTC. This encodes CASTTGGIGEQTQYF.

The chain is built from TRBV7-2 and TRBJ1-2; D gene uncertain. Germline CDR1 SGHTA, CDR2 FQGNSA. The CDR3 length is 15 residues. The V gene lost 5 bases and the J gene lost 0 bases, with 13 bases spanning the gap. The CDR3 DNA is TGTGCCAGCAGCAAAGCGGACGGTCCTAACTATGGCTACACCTTC. Protein: CASSKADGPNYGYTF.

The rearrangement uses TRBV6-5 and TRBJ1-1; D is undetermined. Germline values: CDR1 MNHEY, CDR2 SVGAGI. Trimming shortened V by 4 bases and J by 3 bases, and 15 bases separated the two germline ends. The CDR3 consists of 15 residues. The CDR3 DNA reads as TGTGCCAGCAGTTGGGCCCACCGGCGGGACACTGAAGCTTTCTTT. It encodes CASSWAHRRDTEAFF.

The V gene is TRBV20-1, the J gene TRBJ1-2; D not resolved. The CDR3 runs to 14 residues. Per the germline V gene, CDR1 is DFQATT and CDR2 is SNEGSKA (reference sequence). Trimming left V 3 bases short and J 2 bases short, with 13 bases between. This CDR3 is CSASRGTANYGYTF. The CDR3 bases are TGCAGTGCTAGTCGGGGAACAGCGAACTATGGCTACACCTTC.

The chain uses TRBV6-2 or TRBV6-3 and TRBJ2-3; TRBD1 agrees at 8 bases. This CDR3 spans 15 amino acids. CDR1 is MNHEY, CDR2 SVGEGT, per germline. The trim removed 5 bases at V and 1 base at J, leaving 5 bases unmatched. The CDR3 DNA reads as TGTGCCAGCAGTGATCAGGGGGCTGGCACAGATACGCAGTATTTT. Translation: CASSDQGAGTDTQYF.

Only one count was recorded for this clone. The V and J genes are TRBV19 and TRBJ1-2, with 9 nucleotides matching TRBD1. CDR1 and CDR2 from the germline V gene are LNHDA and SQIVND (reference sequence). The trim removed 3 bases at V and 5 bases at J, leaving 13 bases unmatched. The CDR3 consists of 17 residues. Written as DNA, the CDR3 is TGTGCCAGTAGTATTACGACCGGGACAGGGCTACTATATGGCTACACCTTC. It translates to CASSITTGTGLLYGYTF.

This chain joins TRBV3-1 (or the pseudogene TRBV3-2) and TRBJ1-5; no reliable D call. This CDR3 contains 12 residues. Trimming removed 2 bases from V and 4 bases from J, with 3 bases in between. From germline, CDR1 is LGHDT and CDR2 YNNKEL (reference sequence). This chain's CDR3 is CASSQLNQPQHF. The CDR3, as DNA: TGTGCCAGCAGCCAACTAAATCAGCCCCAGCATTTT.

The chain has TRBV6-5 and TRBJ1-1, with a possible D match to TRBD1 (5 bases). The length of the CDR3 is 12 residues. Germline V lookup: CDR1 MNHEY, CDR2 SVGAGI. Trimming took 6 bases from V and 6 from J, leaving 11 bases between them. CDR3 coding DNA: TGTGCCAGCAGAGGGGACTCGGCTGAAGCTTTCTTT. Translation gives CASRGDSAEAFF.

CDR3: CASSPTVYRNYGYTF. The CDR3, as DNA: TGTGCCAGCAGCCCCACAGTTTACCGGAACTATGGCTACACCTTC. This chain links TRBV11-2 with TRBJ1-2; D is undetermined. V lost 5 bases to trimming and J lost 2 bases, with 15 bases between them. Looked up from germline, CDR1 is SGHAT and CDR2 is FQNNGV. This CDR3 contains 15 residues.

The V and J genes are TRBV29-1 and TRBJ1-2, with 11 bases lining up with TRBD1. V shed 3 bases, J shed 4 bases, and the junction held 7 bases outside the gene matches. CDR3 length equals 15 residues. Germline V lookup: CDR1 SQVTM, CDR2 ANQGSEA. CDR3 amino acids: CSVDRTGGVSYGYTF. CDR3 bases: TGCAGCGTTGACCGGACAGGGGGCGTCAGCTATGGCTACACCTTC.

This clone was picked up one time. Sequence at one end of the junction differs from germline and may be a read error. The V call is TRBV11-1, the J call TRBJ2-7, with D possibly matching TRBD2 (5 bases). CDR1 and CDR2 from the germline V gene are SGHAT and FQDESV (reference sequence). This CDR3 has 14 residues. The DNA of the CDR3 is TGTGCCAGCACCTCAAGTTGGGCGGGCTACGGGCAGTACTTC. It yields the protein CASTSSWAGYGQYF.

In its sample, this clone was seen a few times. The V and J genes are TRBV6-5 and TRBJ1-1; a possible D gene is TRBD1 (5 bases). Trimming stripped 7 bases from V and 0 bases from J, with 15 bases between. Germline V lookup: CDR1 MNHEY, CDR2 SVGAGI. The CDR3 spans 15 residues. CDR3 nucleotide sequence: TGTGCCAGCACTCTCGGGGGAACTATGAACACTGAAGCTTTCTTT. Its translation: CASTLGGTMNTEAFF.

The count of this clone is one. The genes are TRBV27 and TRBJ1-1, with D possibly being TRBD1 (5 bases). Trimming stripped 6 bases from V and 0 bases from J, with 17 bases between. Germline CDR1 is MNHEY and CDR2 is SMNVEV (reference sequence). This CDR3 spans 16 amino acids. The CDR3 region has the DNA TGTGCCAGCAGGGACCAGGGTTTTCCATTGAACACTGAAGCTTTCTTT. This sequence encodes CASRDQGFPLNTEAFF.